One sample yielded the 23 T cell receptor beta chains listed below, sequenced in a study of T cells after yellow fever vaccination. In TCRdb, the 5' RACE reads were re-called with MiXCR into one record per CDR3 protein. The sample has about 510,000 distinct CDR3 sequences, about a fifth seen once. Source: PBMCs, taken 21 days after the first yellow fever vaccination. The receptors were sampled from a young man who received the YFV17D yellow fever vaccine.

This CDR3 is CASSPLGYGELFF. CDR3 in DNA: TGTGCCAGCAGCCCCCTCGGGTACGGGGAGCTGTTTTTT. V and J are TRBV7-9 and TRBJ2-2; D gene uncertain. CDR3 size: 13 residues. Germline CDR1 reads SEHNR; CDR2 reads FQNEAQ (reference sequence). Trimming removed 5 bases at V and 7 bases at J, with 11 bases between.

The rearrangement uses TRBV7-2 and TRBJ2-5; 10 nucleotides line up with TRBD2. The junction had 8 bases not matched to a gene; V was cut back by 5 bases and J by 2 bases. The V gene's germline CDR1 is SGHTA and CDR2 FQGNSA. This CDR3 is 16 amino acids long. CDR3 coding DNA: TGTGCCAGCAGCCCCGTTACTAGCGGGGTTCAAGAGACCCAGTACTTC. Translating gives CASSPVTSGVQETQYF.

The chain joins TRBV12-3 or TRBV12-4 to TRBJ1-4, with 7 bases fitting TRBD1. The CDR3 runs 14 residues. V lost 5 bases and J lost 4; bases outside the gene matches: 4. CDR3 sequence reads: CASSQHRGNEKLFF. The CDR3 bases are TGTGCCAGCAGTCAGCACAGGGGTAATGAAAAACTGTTTTTT.

This clonotype was detected a few times. The chain has TRBV5-1 and TRBJ2-1; D perhaps matches TRBD2 (5 bases). The germline V gene has CDR1 SGHRS and CDR2 YFSETQ. The CDR3 runs to 14 residues. V shed 4 bases and J shed 1 base, with 9 bases lying between them. DNA for the CDR3: TGCGCCAGCAGCCGGGGAATATCCTACAATGAGCAGTTCTTC. Translation: CASSRGISYNEQFF.

This clonotype has a handful of counts. The chain joins TRBV24-1 to TRBJ2-1; 9 positions match TRBD2. The V gene's germline CDR1 is KGHDR and CDR2 SFDVKD. This CDR3 has 14 amino acids. Losses at the gene ends were 3 bases for V and 12 bases for J; bases not matched to a gene: 8. CDR3 nucleotide sequence: TGTGCCACCAGTGATAGCGATAGCGGGGGATCGCAGTTCTTC. This codes for CATSDSDSGGSQFF.

The DNA of the CDR3 is TGTGCCAGCAGCCCCAACACAAACTCCTACAATGAGCAGTTCTTC. Its protein is CASSPNTNSYNEQFF. The chain combines TRBV7-2 with TRBJ2-1; no definite D call. V dropped 5 bases and J dropped 0 bases, with 11 bases sitting between them. This CDR3 has 15 amino acids. CDR1 SGHTA and CDR2 FQGNSA come from the germline V gene.

The chain carries TRBV4-3 and TRBJ2-6; tentatively, D is TRBD1 (6 bases). Trimming cost V 3 bases and J 0 bases, with 9 bases left between them. Germline V gives CDR1 LGHNA, CDR2 YSLEER. The CDR3 length is 16 residues. CDR3 amino acids: CASSQQGLSGANVLTF. DNA for the CDR3: TGCGCCAGCAGCCAGCAGGGGCTCTCTGGGGCCAACGTCCTGACTTTC.

Many counts were recorded for this clonotype. This rearrangement joins TRBV5-1 to TRBJ2-3; TRBD2 matches at 11 bases. V gave up 2 bases and J gave up 2 bases; unmatched junction bases: 4. Germline V gives CDR1 SGHRS, CDR2 YFSETQ. CDR3 size: 16 residues. In DNA, the CDR3 is TGCGCCAGCAGCTTCGGGACTAGCGGATCCACAGATACGCAGTATTTT. Translation: CASSFGTSGSTDTQYF.

There are a few counts of this clonotype. The rearrangement links TRBV5-6 to TRBJ1-6; maybe TRBD1 (6 bases). V was cut by 4 bases and J by 10 bases, with 15 bases left in between. CDR3 length equals 14 residues. From germline, CDR1 is SGHDT and CDR2 YYEEEE. The CDR3 DNA reads TGTGCCAGCAGCGTGAGCAGGGGTATGTCACCCCTCCACTTT. Its translation is CASSVSRGMSPLHF.

The table lists this clonotype with many counts. This sequence joins TRBV12-3 or TRBV12-4 and TRBJ1-2, with 9 nucleotides matching TRBD1. The CDR3 has 14 residues. Trimming cost V 6 bases and J 4 bases; bases outside gene matches: 6. The CDR3 here is CASSPDRGSYGYTF. The DNA for the CDR3 is TGTGCCAGCAGCCCGGACAGGGGAAGCTATGGCTACACCTTC.

In this sample, this clonotype turned up a few times. The genes are TRBV6-5 and TRBJ2-5; 14 bases fit TRBD2. The CDR3 sequence is 19 residues long. CDR1 and CDR2 from the germline V gene are MNHEY and SVGAGI. V gave up 0 bases and J gave up 5 bases; unmatched junction bases: 11. The CDR3 loop is CASSYSMTHGLAGGETQYF. In nucleotides, the CDR3 is TGTGCCAGCAGTTACTCCATGACTCACGGACTAGCGGGAGGCGAGACCCAGTACTTC.

The CDR3 region is CASSLRGLPSYGYTF. The CDR3 bases are TGTGCCAGCAGCTTAAGGGGCCTTCCCTCCTATGGCTACACCTTC. The gene calls are TRBV7-6 and TRBJ1-2; maybe TRBD1 (5 bases). CDR1 and CDR2 from the germline V gene are SGHVS and FNYEAQ. The CDR3 totals 15 residues. Trimming removed 2 bases at V and 4 bases at J, with 14 bases between. Based on the CDR3 plus reference TRBV7-6 and TRBJ1-2, the full variable domain is GAGVSQSPRYKVTKRGQDVALRCDPISGHVSLYWYRQALGQGPEFLTYFNYEAQQDKSGLPNDRFSAERPEGSISTLTIQRTEQRDSAMYRCASSLRGLPSYGYTFGSGTRLTVV.

This rearrangement joins TRBV4-3 to TRBJ2-3; D uncertain. The CDR3 runs 13 residues. CDR1 is LGHNA, CDR2 YSLEER, per germline. V lost 7 bases and J lost 1, with 9 bases in between. The CDR3 nucleotides are TGCGCCAGCAAGCTTCGAGGCACAGATACGCAGTATTTT. This sequence encodes CASKLRGTDTQYF.

A few counts support this clonotype. The genes are TRBV20-1 and TRBJ1-5; D may be TRBD1 (6 bases). CDR1 and CDR2 from the germline V gene are DFQATT and SNEGSKA (reference sequence). The CDR3 totals 15 residues. Trimming pared 3 bases from V and 7 bases from J, leaving 19 bases between. Here the CDR3 DNA reads TGCAGTGCTAGGGGGGACTACAGGGTTGGACAGCCCCAGCATTTT. Its protein product is CSARGDYRVGQPQHF.

This clonotype was counted at least ten times. The rearrangement joins TRBV12-3 or TRBV12-4 to TRBJ2-7, with 8 bases identical to TRBD1. The trim removed 8 bases at V and 2 bases at J, leaving 8 bases unmatched. The CDR3 has 14 residues. The CDR3 coding sequence is TGTGCCAGCTCCCTCCGACAGGGGACCTACGAGCAGTACTTC. This gives the protein CASSLRQGTYEQYF.

This clonotype was counted at least ten times. The chain has TRBV7-9 and TRBJ2-1; 7 bases align to TRBD1. In germline, CDR1 is SEHNR, CDR2 FQNEAQ (reference sequence). This CDR3 has 14 residues. Trimming at V came to 6 bases and at J to 3 bases, leaving 5 bases not matched to a gene. The CDR3 loop is CASSDRAYYNEQFF. The CDR3, as DNA: TGTGCCAGCAGTGACAGGGCCTACTACAATGAGCAGTTCTTC.

The table lists this clonotype with a few counts. V usage is TRBV2 and J usage is TRBJ1-1; D gene unclear. With 2 bases removed from V and 4 bases from J, the gap between germline ends came to 5 bases. This CDR3 is 12 amino acids long. The germline CDR1 and CDR2 sequences are SNHLY and FYNNEI. CDR3 DNA sequence: TGTGCCAGCAGTGAACAGACCACTGAAGCTTTCTTT. Translated, it gives CASSEQTTEAFF.

This clonotype turned up a few times. The genes are TRBV30 and TRBJ2-2, with D perhaps matching TRBD2 (6 bases). Germline lookup yields CDR1 GTSNPN and CDR2 SVGIG (reference sequence). The CDR3 covers 11 residues. Trimming pared 2 bases from V and 13 bases from J, leaving 11 bases between. This chain's CDR3 is CAWSLQRALFF. The CDR3 DNA is TGTGCCTGGAGTCTCCAGCGGGCGCTGTTTTTT.

The V gene is TRBV5-1, the J gene TRBJ2-3; D remains ambiguous. The CDR3 totals 14 residues. From germline, CDR1 is SGHRS and CDR2 YFSETQ. V was clipped by 2 bases and J by 1 base, with 8 bases between them. CDR3 residues: CASSFRSRTDTQYF. In DNA, the CDR3 is TGCGCCAGCAGCTTTCGTAGTCGCACAGATACGCAGTATTTT.

This clonotype was detected many times. The gene calls are TRBV18 and TRBJ1-5; TRBD1 agrees at 9 bases. Germline lookup yields CDR1 KGHSH and CDR2 LQKENI. The CDR3 runs 17 residues. With 3 bases clipped from V and 7 bases from J, the junction kept 13 bases outside the gene matches. CDR3 DNA: TGTGCCAGCTCACCCCTTTCCGACAGGGGGACCAGGCAGCCCCAGCATTTT. Its protein product is CASSPLSDRGTRQPQHF.

In this sample, this clonotype turned up a few times. The genes are TRBV5-1 and TRBJ2-1, with 13 positions matching TRBD2. V shed 5 bases and J 8 bases; nucleotides not matched to a gene: 4. CDR1 SGHRS and CDR2 YFSETQ come from the germline V gene. The CDR3 has 14 residues. For the CDR3, the DNA is TGCGCCAGCAGGACTAGCGGGGGGACGGATGAGCAGTTCTTC. Translating gives CASRTSGGTDEQFF. Full variable domain (remainder filled in from reference TRBV5-1 and TRBJ2-1): KAGVTQTPRYLIKTRGQQVTLSCSPISGHRSVSWYQQTPGQGLQFLFEYFSETQRNKGNFPGRFSGRQFSNSRSEMNVSTLELGDSALYLCASRTSGGTDEQFFGPGTRLTVL.

The genes are TRBV5-4 and TRBJ2-2, with a weak D call TRBD2 (5 bases). There are 14 residues in the CDR3. From germline, CDR1 is SGHNT and CDR2 YYREEE (reference sequence). V dropped 6 bases and J dropped 4 bases, with 13 bases sitting between them. The CDR3, as DNA: TGTGCCAGCACCTGGGCTAGCAGCACCGGGGAGCTGTTTTTT. Translation gives CASTWASSTGELFF.

This clonotype was seen only once. The genes are TRBV5-1 and TRBJ2-2; D is ambiguous. Trimming pared 0 bases from V and 3 bases from J, leaving 15 bases between. CDR1 SGHRS and CDR2 YFSETQ come from the germline V gene. The CDR3 is 17 amino acids. In DNA, the CDR3 is TGCGCCAGCAGCTTGGCGACGAAGGCAGGAGACACCGGGGAGCTGTTTTTT. This gives the protein CASSLATKAGDTGELFF.